This T cell receptor (beta chain) was sequenced in a study of graft-versus-host responses after intestinal transplantation (dated by TCRdb to about 2021). Background on the whole study: The transplants that recipients got were multivisceral, liver-intestinal, or isolated intestinal. Every recipient was given anti-thymocyte globulin induction, then maintenance tacrolimus and steroids for about three years. The cohort enrolled 24 intestinal transplant recipients, one of whom was a retransplant, and a few patients without pretransplant specimens were excluded. A peak of at least 4% donor T cells among recipient peripheral blood mononuclear cells was the definition used for donor T cell macrochimerism. Alloreactive clones were identified by sequencing pre-transplant mixed lymphocyte reaction products and comparing these products with unstimulated pre-transplant donor and recipient T cells. After intestinal transplantation, graft-versus-host and host-versus-graft alloreactive T cell clones in the graft, circulation and bone marrow were tracked using bulk TCR-beta CDR3 sequencing. Rather than going through the commercial service, samples from three later patients were sequenced in-house on an Illumina MiSeq and processed with MiXCR.

Trimming costs V 3 bases and J 4 bases, and their ends lie 12 bases apart. Via the germline V gene, CDR1 is MDHEN and CDR2 SYDVKM. The CDR3 runs 14 amino acids, cysteine and phenylalanine included. Solely the CDR3 DNA is kept, with 42 bases framed from the first base. The sample's time point label, in plain terms: cells obtained before transplantation from donor or recipient. Mixed lymphocyte reactions plated around 200,000 CFSE-labeled pre-transplant responders with around 200,000 irradiated violet-dye-labeled stimulators and were cultured for about 6 days. Proliferating CD3+CD4+CFSE-low and CD3+CD8+CFSE-low responder cells were FACS-sorted on a BD Influx sorter after the mixed lymphocyte reaction. Study-wide findings and limitations: Early after transplant, peak levels of circulating GvH clones were found to be associated with declines in HvG clones. High GvH to HvG T cell clonal ratios were observed in the allografts of patients with donor T cell macrochimerism. The relatively low number and heterogeneity of intestinal transplant patients limited the conclusions. GvH clones were found in recipient bone marrow, and some of the GvH clones appeared earlier in ileal mucosa or blood, which is consistent with an intestinal mucosal origin.

The library was generated by the immunoSEQ multiplex PCR assay. In most patients, genomic DNA was isolated using the Qiagen DNeasy Blood and Tissue Kit and sent frozen to Adaptive Biotechnologies for TCR sequencing. Adaptive Biotechnologies carried out high-throughput TCR-beta CDR3 sequencing of genomic DNA for most patients. From the authors' description of their analysis: Adaptive's ImmunoSEQ software supplied the TCR sequencing data for about 18 patients, while MiXCR and VDJtools were used to process a few other patients. To correct CD4 versus CD8 sorting errors, sequences present in both subsets at a frequency ratio below 5:1 were removed. Because the origin of CDR3 nucleotide sequences shared between donor and recipient could not be assigned, those sequences were removed. To be classed as alloreactive, a clone needed at least 2-fold expansion over unstimulated cells and a minimum CFSE-low frequency of 0.002% (template counts) or 0.001% (read counts). Clones were considered mappable if detected in sequenced pre-transplant spleen, lymph node, or MLR CFSE-low populations of the donor or recipient. The cumulative frequency of alloreactive clones was calculated as a percentage of all sequences, weighted by copy number. TCRdb limited this immuneACCESS table to in-frame rearrangements with V and J called. A share of clones is missing; checked studies link under half to unresolved V genes, and the rest is unexplained. That table furnishes V, J and clone size, whereas the DNA furnished D and trimming. The sample contains about 9,500 clones, less than 35% of them found a single time. The ten largest make up around 3.6% of the sample.

This clone is labeled medium-sized (0.01 to 0.1%). No much larger clonotype is one base removed from it; base qualities were not supplied. Sequenced material: alloreactive CD4+ T cells from a mixed lymphocyte reaction culture, taken before intestinal transplant. The cell subset or site label corresponds to: CFSE-low proliferating T cells sorted from approximately six-day pre-transplant mixed lymphocyte reaction (GvH or HvG direction). Recombination joined TRBV28 with TRBJ1-2, with no reliable assignment of the D segment. The sequence was collected from a human patient who received an intestinal transplant. This receptor carries the CDR3 CASSFHGSSYGYTF. At the DNA level, the sequence is TGTGCCAGCAGTTTCCATGGGTCCAGCTATGGCTACACCTTC.